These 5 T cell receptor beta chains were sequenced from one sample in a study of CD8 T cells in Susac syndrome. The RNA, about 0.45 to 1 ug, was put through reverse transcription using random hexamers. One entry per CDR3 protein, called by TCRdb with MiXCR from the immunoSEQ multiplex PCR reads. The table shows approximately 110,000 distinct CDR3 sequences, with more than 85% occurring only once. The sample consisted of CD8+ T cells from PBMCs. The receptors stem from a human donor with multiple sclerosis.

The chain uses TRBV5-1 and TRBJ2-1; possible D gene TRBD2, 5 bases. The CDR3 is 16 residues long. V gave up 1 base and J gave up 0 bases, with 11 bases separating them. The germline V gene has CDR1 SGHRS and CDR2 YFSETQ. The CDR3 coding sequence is TGCGCCAGCAGCTTGTTCGGGGAAAGCTCCTACAATGAGCAGTTCTTC. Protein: CASSLFGESSYNEQFF.

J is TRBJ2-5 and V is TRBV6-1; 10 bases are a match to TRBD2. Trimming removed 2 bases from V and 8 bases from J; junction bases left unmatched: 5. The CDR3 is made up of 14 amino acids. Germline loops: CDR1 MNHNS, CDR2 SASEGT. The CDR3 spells CASSEIGLAATQYF. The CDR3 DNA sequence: TGTGCCAGCAGTGAAATTGGACTAGCGGCCACCCAGTACTTC.

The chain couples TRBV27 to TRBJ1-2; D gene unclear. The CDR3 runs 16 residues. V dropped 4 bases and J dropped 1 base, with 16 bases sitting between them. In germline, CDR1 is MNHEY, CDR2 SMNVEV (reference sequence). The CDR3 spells CASSYTKRGSNYGYTF. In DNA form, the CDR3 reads TGTGCCAGCAGTTACACCAAGCGAGGCAGTAACTATGGCTACACCTTC.

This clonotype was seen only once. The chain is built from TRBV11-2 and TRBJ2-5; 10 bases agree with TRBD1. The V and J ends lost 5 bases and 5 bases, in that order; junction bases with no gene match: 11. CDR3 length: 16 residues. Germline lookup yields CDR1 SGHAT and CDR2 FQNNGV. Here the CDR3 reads CASSPRQGALRETQYF. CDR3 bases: TGTGCCAGCAGCCCGAGACAGGGGGCGCTGAGGGAGACCCAGTACTTC.

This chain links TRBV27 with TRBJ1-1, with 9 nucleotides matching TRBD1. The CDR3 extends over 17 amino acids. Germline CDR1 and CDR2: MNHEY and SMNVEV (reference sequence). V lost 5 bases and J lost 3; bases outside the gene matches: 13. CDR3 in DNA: TGTGCCAGCAGTCCCCTTTCGGGACAGGGACTATACACTGAAGCTTTCTTT. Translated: CASSPLSGQGLYTEAFF.